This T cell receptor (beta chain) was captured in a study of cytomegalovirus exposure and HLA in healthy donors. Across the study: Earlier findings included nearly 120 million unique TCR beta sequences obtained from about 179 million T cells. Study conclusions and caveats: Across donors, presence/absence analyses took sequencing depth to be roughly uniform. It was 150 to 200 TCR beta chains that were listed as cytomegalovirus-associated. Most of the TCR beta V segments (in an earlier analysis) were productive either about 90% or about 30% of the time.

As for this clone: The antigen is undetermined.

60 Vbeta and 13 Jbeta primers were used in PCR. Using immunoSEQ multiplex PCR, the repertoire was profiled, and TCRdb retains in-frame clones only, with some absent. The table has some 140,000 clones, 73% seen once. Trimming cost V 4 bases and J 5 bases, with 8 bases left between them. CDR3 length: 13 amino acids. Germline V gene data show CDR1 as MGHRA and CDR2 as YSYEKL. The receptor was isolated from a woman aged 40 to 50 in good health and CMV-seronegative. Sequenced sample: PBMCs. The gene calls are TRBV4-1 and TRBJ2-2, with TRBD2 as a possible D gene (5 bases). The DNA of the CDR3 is TGCGCCAGCAGCCCCCCGGGGACCGGGGAGCTGTTTTTT. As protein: CASSPPGTGELFF.